These 26 T cell receptor beta chains were all obtained from the same sample, sequenced in a study of T-cell memory formation after mild COVID-19 (dated by TCRdb to about 2021). Libraries were built with 5' RACE. Sequencing took place on an Illumina NovaSeq 6000. TCRdb reprocessed the public reads (quality trimming at Q25 with fastp, clone calling with MiXCR) and kept in-frame beta chains. Each record represents a unique CDR3 protein, reported with the most common genes and DNA among its rows. Here the sample has roughly 340,000 distinct CDR3 sequences; more than 15% occur a single time. The ten biggest clones cover about 20% of the sample. Material for sequencing was PBMCs or a T cell subset sorted from them (not recorded which). These receptors were collected from a man younger than 35 who had mild COVID-19 (a few samples of this study predate the infection). The sample titles of this study are shuffled in the database, so cell type and time point are left out; the donor was told from shared clones.

This clonotype was seen many times. The rearrangement links TRBV7-2 to TRBJ2-3; no reliable D call. The germline V gene has CDR1 SGHTA and CDR2 FQGNSA. This CDR3 comprises 13 residues. Trimming shortened V by 3 bases and J by 4 bases, and 8 bases separated the two germline ends. CDR3 sequence: CASSFARSDTQYF. In nucleotides, the CDR3 is TGTGCCAGCAGCTTTGCGAGATCAGATACGCAGTATTTT. Drawing the rest from reference TRBV7-2 and TRBJ2-3, the complete variable domain is GAGVSQSPSNKVTEKGKDVELRCDPISGHTALYWYRQSLGQGLEFLIYFQGNSAPDKSGLPSDRFSAERTGGSVSTLTIQRTQQEDSAVYLCASSFARSDTQYFGPGTRLTVL.

The rearrangement joins TRBV10-3 to TRBJ2-3, with D tentatively TRBD1 or TRBD2 (5 bases each). V was cut by 3 bases and J by 1 base, with 11 bases left in between. This CDR3 has 15 residues. Germline V gene data show CDR1 as ENHRY and CDR2 as SYGVKD. CDR3 region: CAISEGTGRTDTQYF. As DNA, the CDR3 is TGTGCCATCAGTGAAGGGACGGGCCGCACAGATACGCAGTATTTT.

The J gene is TRBJ1-2, the V gene TRBV7-9; D remains unclear. Between the trimmed V and J ends, which lost 1 base and 6 bases, there was a span of 9 bases. The CDR3 contains 13 residues. Germline values: CDR1 SEHNR, CDR2 FQNEAQ (reference sequence). CDR3 DNA: TGTGCCAGCAGCTTAGTCCAGATCAATGGCTACACCTTC. Amino acids: CASSLVQINGYTF.

The gene calls are TRBV29-1 and TRBJ2-3; the D gene could be TRBD1 or TRBD2 (5 bases each). Germline V gives CDR1 SQVTM, CDR2 ANQGSEA. The CDR3 is made up of 13 amino acids. Trimming took 6 bases from V and 2 from J, leaving 12 bases between them. Written as DNA, the CDR3 is TGCAGCGTCCGGGGCAGGTCCACAGATACGCAGTATTTT. Translation gives CSVRGRSTDTQYF.

This clonotype was detected only a few times. This sequence joins TRBV2 and TRBJ2-1; TRBD2 aligns across 12 bases. Germline-derived CDR1 and CDR2 are SNHLY and FYNNEI. V was clipped by 7 bases and J by 5 bases; unmatched bases: 6. The CDR3 totals 15 residues. CDR3 sequence reads: CASTRTSGRNNEQFF. Written as DNA, the CDR3 is TGTGCCAGCACCAGAACTAGCGGGAGGAACAATGAGCAGTTCTTC.

The rearrangement links TRBV6-5 to TRBJ1-1, with D perhaps TRBD1 (6 bases). The CDR3 loop spans 14 amino acids. The V end was cut by 4 bases, the J end by 5 bases, with 14 bases between. Germline V CDR1 and CDR2: MNHEY, SVGAGI. CDR3 amino acids: CASSWGGVGTEAFF. The CDR3 nucleotides read TGTGCCAGCAGTTGGGGGGGCGTGGGGACTGAAGCTTTCTTT.

The table lists this clonotype with a few counts. The chain has TRBV28 and TRBJ2-7; 12 nucleotides align to TRBD1. This CDR3 comprises 16 residues. The J segment lost 3 bases and the V segment lost 4 bases, leaving 7 bases of the junction unmatched. Germline V gene data show CDR1 as MDHEN and CDR2 as SYDVKM. CDR3 loop: CASSSPGTGGYYEQYF. In DNA form, the CDR3 reads TGTGCCAGCAGTTCTCCGGGGACAGGGGGCTACTACGAGCAGTACTTC.

The chain couples TRBV4-1 to TRBJ2-2; TRBD2 matches at 7 bases. V lost 0 bases and J lost 5; bases outside the gene matches: 6. Looked up from germline, CDR1 is MGHRA and CDR2 is YSYEKL. CDR3 length equals 16 residues. In DNA, the CDR3 is TGCGCCAGCAGCCAAGACCCGGGGGGAGGGACCGGGGAGCTGTTTTTT. This translates into CASSQDPGGGTGELFF.

The chain has TRBV6-6 and TRBJ1-1; 7 nucleotides align to TRBD1. Germline V CDR1 and CDR2: MNHNY, SVGAGI (reference sequence). After removal of 6 bases from V and 1 base from J, the junction contained 8 bases not matched to a gene. The CDR3 consists of 15 residues. CDR3 coding DNA: TGTGCCAGCAGCCTCCGGGACAGTGGGAACACTGAAGCTTTCTTT. Translated, it gives CASSLRDSGNTEAFF.

J is TRBJ1-2 and V is TRBV29-1; maybe TRBD1 (5 bases). The length of the CDR3 is 12 residues. V lost 7 bases, J lost 1 base, and 10 bases lay in between. Germline-derived CDR1 and CDR2 are SQVTM and ANQGSEA. The CDR3 sequence: CSGRDLNYGYTF. CDR3 nucleotides: TGCAGCGGCAGGGACCTTAACTATGGCTACACCTTC.

This clonotype was seen a handful of times. The gene calls are TRBV6-2 or TRBV6-3 and TRBJ2-7, with 13 bases aligning to TRBD2. This CDR3 is 15 amino acids long. Trimming at V came to 3 bases and at J to 7 bases, leaving 6 bases not matched to a gene. Looked up from germline, CDR1 is MNHEY and CDR2 is SVGEGT. For the CDR3, the DNA is TGTGCCAGCAGTTATGAGGGACTAGCGGGGCGAGAGCAGTACTTC. It is translated as CASSYEGLAGREQYF.

This chain joins TRBV25-1 and TRBJ2-2, with TRBD1 identical over 9 bases. Germline CDR1 MGHDK, CDR2 SYGVNS. The V gene end was trimmed by 5 bases and the J gene end by 2 bases; junction bases not matched to a gene: 6. CDR3 length: 16 residues. In nucleotides, the CDR3 is TGTGCCAGCAGTTCACCGGGACAGGGTAACACCGGGGAGCTGTTTTTT. As protein: CASSSPGQGNTGELFF.

This clonotype was recorded at least ten times. The V and J genes are TRBV13 and TRBJ1-2; D ambiguous. Germline loops: CDR1 PRHDT, CDR2 FYEKMQ (reference sequence). This CDR3 is 12 amino acids long. Trimming took 0 bases from V and 6 from J, leaving 5 bases between them. CDR3 DNA: TGTGCCAGCAGCTTAGGGTATCATGGCTACACCTTC. As protein: CASSLGYHGYTF. The complete variable domain, with remaining parts taken from reference TRBV13 and TRBJ1-2, reads AAGVIQSPRHLIKEKRETATLKCYPIPRHDTVYWYQQGPGQDPQFLISFYEKMQSDKGSIPDRFSAQQFSDYHSELNMSSLELGDSALYFCASSLGYHGYTFGSGTRLTVV.

This clonotype was detected a few times. This chain connects TRBV27 to TRBJ1-2; D not certain. The CDR3 spans 14 residues. Trimming cost V 6 bases and J 0 bases, with 11 bases left between them. Per germline, CDR1 MNHEY and CDR2 SMNVEV (reference sequence). This chain's CDR3 is CASRAAGSNYGYTF. The DNA for the CDR3 is TGTGCCAGCAGGGCGGCCGGGTCTAACTATGGCTACACCTTC.

The rearrangement joins TRBV4-2 to TRBJ2-1, with 10 bases that match TRBD1. The ends lost 4 bases at V and 9 bases at J; junction bases unmatched: 9. Germline CDR1 reads LGHNA; CDR2 reads YNFKEQ. There are 15 residues in the CDR3. The CDR3 nucleotides are TGTGCCAGCAGCCTCTCGGGACAGGGGTATAGTGAGCAGTTCTTC. The encoded protein is CASSLSGQGYSEQFF.

The genes are TRBV9 and TRBJ2-2; weak D call: TRBD1 (6 bases). Trimming shortened V by 4 bases and J by 7 bases, and 17 bases separated the two germline ends. This CDR3 contains 15 residues. CDR1 is SGDLS and CDR2 is YYNGEE in the germline V gene. The CDR3 DNA reads as TGTGCCAGCAGCCGAATTAACAGGGCGGGCGGGGAGCTGTTTTTT. It specifies CASSRINRAGGELFF.

This clonotype has just a few counts. J is TRBJ2-6 and V is TRBV7-9; a weak D match, TRBD2 (5 bases). Germline V CDR1 and CDR2: SEHNR, FQNEAQ (reference sequence). Trimming removed 5 bases from V and 0 bases from J, with 14 bases in between. The CDR3 is 17 residues long. The CDR3 DNA follows: TGTGCCAGCAGCCAGAGTGAGGGATACTCTGGGGCCAACGTCCTGACTTTC. Translation: CASSQSEGYSGANVLTF.

The table lists this clonotype with many counts. The CDR3 protein is CASSKRASGGEYNEQFF. In nucleotides, the CDR3 is TGTGCCAGCAGCAAGCGGGCTAGCGGGGGCGAATACAATGAGCAGTTCTTC. The chain links TRBV7-6 to TRBJ2-1, with TRBD2 matching over 10 bases. Per the germline V gene, CDR1 is SGHVS and CDR2 is FNYEAQ. The CDR3 contains 17 residues. V shed 5 bases and J 4 bases; nucleotides not matched to a gene: 11.

This clonotype occurred many times. The genes are TRBV7-9 and TRBJ2-1, with TRBD2 matching 8 bases. Germline CDR1 reads SEHNR; CDR2 reads FQNEAQ (reference sequence). Trimming at V came to 5 bases and at J to 0 bases, leaving 6 bases not matched to a gene. This CDR3 is 16 amino acids long. The CDR3 DNA follows: TGTGCCAGCAGCCCTACTAGCGGAGGCTCCTACAATGAGCAGTTCTTC. Translating gives CASSPTSGGSYNEQFF.

CDR3 in amino acids: CASSPSSGWSSYEQYF. CDR3 in DNA: TGTGCCAGCAGTCCTTCGTCTGGATGGAGCTCCTACGAGCAGTACTTC. The chain recombines TRBV27 with TRBJ2-7; D unresolved. Trimming shortened V by 5 bases and J by 0 bases, and 17 bases separated the two germline ends. The CDR3 loop spans 16 amino acids. CDR1 is MNHEY and CDR2 is SMNVEV in the germline V gene (reference sequence).

Ten or more counts support this clonotype. V gene TRBV6-6 combines with J gene TRBJ2-5, with D possibly matching TRBD2 (5 bases). V was trimmed by 2 bases and J by 7 bases, leaving 23 bases between them. The V gene's germline CDR1 is MNHNY and CDR2 SVGAGI (reference sequence). The length of the CDR3 is 17 residues. The CDR3 sequence: CASSYPQGSNFFGTQYF. The CDR3 DNA reads TGTGCCAGCAGTTACCCCCAAGGGAGTAACTTTTTCGGGACCCAGTACTTC.

This clonotype was counted only a few times. The DNA for the CDR3 is TGTGCCAGCAGTGTGGGGTCCGGGGAGCTGTTTTTT. Its translation is CASSVGSGELFF. This sequence joins TRBV6-1 and TRBJ2-2; no reliable D call. The germline V and J ends were trimmed by 4 bases and 6 bases, with 6 bases remaining between them. The germline V gene encodes CDR1 MNHNS and CDR2 SASEGT. This CDR3 comprises 12 residues.

The rearrangement uses TRBV21-1 and TRBJ2-7; the D segment call TRBD1 is taken from the table without a DNA check. TRBV21-1 is annotated as a pseudogene. The CDR3 is 15 amino acids. The CDR3 sequence: CASSKTGQHGYEQYV. CDR3 DNA sequence: TGTGCCAGCAGCAAAACAGGGCAGCATGGATACGAGCAGTACGTC.

The genes are TRBV20-1 and TRBJ1-5; D unresolved. Trimming stripped 6 bases from V and 1 base from J, with 10 bases between. This CDR3 region has 13 residues. The germline V gene encodes CDR1 DFQATT and CDR2 SNEGSKA (reference sequence). The CDR3 DNA reads as TGCAGTGCCCTGGCCGGAAGCAATCAGCCCCAGCATTTT. It codes for CSALAGSNQPQHF.

This clonotype was counted at least ten times. This chain links TRBV5-1 with TRBJ2-3; TRBD2 matches at 9 bases. This CDR3 is built from 16 residues. Trimming took 0 bases from V and 3 from J; bases not matched to a gene: 5. CDR1 and CDR2 from the germline V gene are SGHRS and YFSETQ. CDR3 DNA: TGCGCCAGCAGCTTGGATCCGGGACTAGCAACAGATACGCAGTATTTT. It encodes CASSLDPGLATDTQYF.

This chain joins TRBV3-1 and TRBJ1-2; no firm D call. V lost 0 bases and J lost 5, with 13 bases in between. This CDR3 has 15 amino acids. Looked up from germline, CDR1 is LGHDT and CDR2 is YNNKEL (reference sequence). The CDR3, as DNA: TGTGCCAGCAGCCAAGATCTAAGCGGTGCGTATGGCTACACCTTC. This encodes CASSQDLSGAYGYTF.